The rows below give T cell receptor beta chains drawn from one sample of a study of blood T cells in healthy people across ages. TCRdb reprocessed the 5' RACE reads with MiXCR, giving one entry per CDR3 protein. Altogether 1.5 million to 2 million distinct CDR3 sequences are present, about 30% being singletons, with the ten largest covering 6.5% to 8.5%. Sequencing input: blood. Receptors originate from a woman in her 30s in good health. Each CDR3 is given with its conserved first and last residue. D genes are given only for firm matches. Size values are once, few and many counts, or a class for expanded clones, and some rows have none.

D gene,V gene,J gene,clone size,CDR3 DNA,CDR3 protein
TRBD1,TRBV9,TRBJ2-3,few,TGTGCCAGCAGCGTCTCCGGGACAGGGGGAATAGATACGCAGTATTTT,CASSVSGTGGIDTQYF
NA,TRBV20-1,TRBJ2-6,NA,TGCAGTGCTAGCGAGGGTAGCTCTGGGGCCAACGTCCCGACTTTC,CSASEGSSGANVPTF
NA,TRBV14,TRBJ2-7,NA,TGTGCCAGCAGCTCAAGTCGCCACTACGAGCAGTACTTC,CASSSSRHYEQYF
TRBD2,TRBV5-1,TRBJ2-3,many,TGCGCCAGCAGCCCCGGACTAGCGGGAAGCACAGATACGCAGTATTTT,CASSPGLAGSTDTQYF
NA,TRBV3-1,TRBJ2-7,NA,TGTGCCAGCAGCCAAGATTGGCAGCCCCTCTACGAGCAGTACTTC,CASSQDWQPLYEQYF
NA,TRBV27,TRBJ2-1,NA,TGTGCCAGCAGGGCGACAGGTCGGGGGGAGACCCAGTTCTTC,CASRATGRGETQFF
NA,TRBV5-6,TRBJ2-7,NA,TGTGCCAGCAGCTTTTTAGGTACTGCCTACGAGCAGTACTTC,CASSFLGTAYEQYF
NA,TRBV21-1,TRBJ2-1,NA,TGTGCCAGCCTCGGACTAGCGGATGCTGCAAATGAGCAGTTCTTC,CASLGLADAANEQFF
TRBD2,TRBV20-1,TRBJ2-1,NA,TGCAGTGCTGAAGGTCCTAGCGGGGTAAAAAGGCAGTTCTTC,CSAEGPSGVKRQFF
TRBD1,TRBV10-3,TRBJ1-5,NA,TGTGCCATCGGGGACAGGGGCGTCAATCAGCCCCAGCATTTT,CAIGDRGVNQPQHF
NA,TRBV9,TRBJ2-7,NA,TGTGCCAGCAGTGTAGAGGGGATCGGCTCCTACGAGCAGTACTTC,CASSVEGIGSYEQYF
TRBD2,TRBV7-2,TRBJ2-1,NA,TGTGCCAGCAGCTTAGCGCTTGAACTAGCGGGGTTCAATGAGCAGTTCTTC,CASSLALELAGFNEQFF
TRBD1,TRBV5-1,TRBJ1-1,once,TGCGCCAGCAGCTTGGCAACAGGGGTGGCCACTGAAGCTTTCTTT,CASSLATGVATEAFF
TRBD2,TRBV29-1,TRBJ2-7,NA,TGCAGCGTTGCACTAGCGGGAGTATCCGAGCAGTACTTC,CSVALAGVSEQYF
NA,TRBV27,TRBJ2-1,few,TGTGCCAGCAGAACAGACAGCTCCTACAATGAGCAGTTCTTC,CASRTDSSYNEQFF
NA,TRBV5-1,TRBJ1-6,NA,TGCGCCAGCAGTGTAGGGCCCGACCGGGAAGCCCTCCACTTT,CASSVGPDREALHF
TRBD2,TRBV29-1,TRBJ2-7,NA,TGCAGCGTTGAAGAGGGAGCGGGAGGCCCCGAGCAGTACTTC,CSVEEGAGGPEQYF
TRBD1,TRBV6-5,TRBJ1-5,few,TGTGCCAGCAAGGGGGCCTTCGGGCAGCCCCAGCATTTT,CASKGAFGQPQHF
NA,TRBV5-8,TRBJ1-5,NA,TGTGCCAGCAGCTTGGATGGAACCCAGCATTTT,CASSLDGTQHF
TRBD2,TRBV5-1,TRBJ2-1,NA,TGCGCCAGCAGCTCGACCGGGACTAGCAGGAATGAGCAGTTCTTC,CASSSTGTSRNEQFF
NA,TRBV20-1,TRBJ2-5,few,TGCAGTGCTCCCTACAGGGCCCAAGAGACCCAGTACTTC,CSAPYRAQETQYF
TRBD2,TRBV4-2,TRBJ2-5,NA,TGTGCCAGCAGCCAAGCGCCACTAGCGGGGGGCCCCCAAGAGACCCAGTACTTC,CASSQAPLAGGPQETQYF
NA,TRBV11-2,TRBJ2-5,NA,TGTGCCAGCAGCTCTTCAGGGGGGACTAAGTTGGGGGAGACCCAGTACTTC,CASSSSGGTKLGETQYF
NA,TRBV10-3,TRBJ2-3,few,TGTGCCATCAGACGGGAAACAGATACGCAGTATTTT,CAIRRETDTQYF
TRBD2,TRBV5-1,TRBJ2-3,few,TGCGCCAGCAGCCGGTCTAGCGGTAGCACAGATACGCAGTATTTT,CASSRSSGSTDTQYF
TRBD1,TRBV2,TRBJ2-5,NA,TGTGCCAGCAGTGGGGTGACAGGGTACCAAGAGACCCAGTACTTC,CASSGVTGYQETQYF
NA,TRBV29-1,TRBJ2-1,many,TGCAGCGTTGAAGAGAGCCTACTTCCCCCCTACAATGAGCAGTTCTTC,CSVEESLLPPYNEQFF
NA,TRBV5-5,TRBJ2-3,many,TGTGCCAGCAGCGGGTACAGGGCGTGGGCAGATACGCAGTATTTT,CASSGYRAWADTQYF
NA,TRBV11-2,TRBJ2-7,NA,TGTGCCAGCAGCTATACTATAGGGGGGGCCGAGCAGTACTTC,CASSYTIGGAEQYF
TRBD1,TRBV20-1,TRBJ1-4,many,TGCAGTGCTGCCGGAGGACAGGGGAATGAAAAACTGTTTTTT,CSAAGGQGNEKLFF
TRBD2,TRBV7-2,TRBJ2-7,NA,TGTGCCAGCAGCTTAGTACTAGCGGGAGGGGTTCCCTACGAGCAGTACTTC,CASSLVLAGGVPYEQYF
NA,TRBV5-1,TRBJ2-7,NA,TGCGCCAGCAGCATAGCCGGGACGCAGCCGACGTACTTC,CASSIAGTQPTYF
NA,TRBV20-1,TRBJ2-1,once,TGCAGTGCTAGAGATCTTTTGACAGTAGCCCCCAATGAGCAGTTCTTC,CSARDLLTVAPNEQFF
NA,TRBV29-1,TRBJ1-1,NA,TGCAGCGCGACAATCTTTCCCTTGCCTGAAGCTTTCTTT,CSATIFPLPEAFF
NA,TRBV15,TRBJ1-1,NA,TGTGCCACCAAACAGGGGAACACTGAAGCTTTCTTT,CATKQGNTEAFF
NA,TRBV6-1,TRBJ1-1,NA,TGTGCCAGCCAAGGAAGCAACTGGATGACATCTGCTTCTCCTGAAGCTTTCTTT,CASQGSNWMTSASPEAFF
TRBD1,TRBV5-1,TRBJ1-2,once,TGCGCCAGCAGCACGGACAGGGGGAACTATGGCTACACCTTC,CASSTDRGNYGYTF
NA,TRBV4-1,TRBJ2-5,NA,TGCGCCAGCAGCTTACGTATTGAGGGGGGGCGTGGAGAGACCCAGTACTTC,CASSLRIEGGRGETQYF
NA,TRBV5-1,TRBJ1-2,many,TGCGCCAGCAGCTTGGCACCGCTTTTAGGAGATGGCTACACCTTC,CASSLAPLLGDGYTF
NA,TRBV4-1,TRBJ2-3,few,TGCGCCAGCAGCCAAGATAAGGGGGGGAGCACAGATACGCAGTATTTT,CASSQDKGGSTDTQYF
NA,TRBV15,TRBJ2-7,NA,TGTGCCACCAGCACATCCCGGGACTCCTCCTACGAGCGGTACTTC,CATSTSRDSSYERYF
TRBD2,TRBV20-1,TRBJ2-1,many,TGCAGTGCTAGCAGCGGGAGGGCATTCGGTTACAATGAGCAGTTCTTC,CSASSGRAFGYNEQFF
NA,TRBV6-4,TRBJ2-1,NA,TGTGCCAGCAGTGACTCCAAGGATGAGCAGTTCTTC,CASSDSKDEQFF
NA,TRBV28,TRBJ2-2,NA,TGTGCCAGCTTACAGGGTGGCGACACCGGGGAGCTGTTTTTT,CASLQGGDTGELFF
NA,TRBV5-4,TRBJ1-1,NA,TGTGCCAGCAGCCGCCCGCAGGGAGGCACTGAAGCTTTCTTT,CASSRPQGGTEAFF
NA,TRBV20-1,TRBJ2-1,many,TGCAGTGCCGTACATTGGAGAAAATACAATGAGCAGTTCTTC,CSAVHWRKYNEQFF
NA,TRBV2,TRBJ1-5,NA,TGTGCCAGCAGTGGTGACAAACTTAGCAATCAGCCCCAGCATTTT,CASSGDKLSNQPQHF
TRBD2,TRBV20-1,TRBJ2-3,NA,TGCAGTGCTAGAGATTGGCGGGAGGGGATAGCTACGCAGTATTTT,CSARDWREGIATQYF
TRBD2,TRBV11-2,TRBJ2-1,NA,TGTGCCAGCAGCTCGAAAAGGGGAGGGGTCGCAAAACTCGATGACAATGAGCAGTTCTTC,CASSSKRGGVAKLDDNEQFF
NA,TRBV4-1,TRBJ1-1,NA,TGCGCCAGCAGCCACACACAGGGAAAGAACACTGAAGCTTTCTTT,CASSHTQGKNTEAFF
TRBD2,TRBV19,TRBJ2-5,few,TGTGCCAGTAGTATCGGGAGGGGTGGAGAGACCCAGTACTTC,CASSIGRGGETQYF
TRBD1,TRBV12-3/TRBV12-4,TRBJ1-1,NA,TGTGCCTGCAGAACCGGACAGGGAGGGACTGAAGCTTTCTTT,CACRTGQGGTEAFF
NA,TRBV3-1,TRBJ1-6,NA,TGTGCCAGCAGCCTTTCAGGGGCAGGCGCAGCCCTCCACTTT,CASSLSGAGAALHF
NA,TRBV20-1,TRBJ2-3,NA,TGCAGTGCTAGGTGGTTAGGGGCCCCAGATACGCAGTATTTT,CSARWLGAPDTQYF
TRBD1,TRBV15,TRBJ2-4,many,TGTGCCACCAGCAGAGATGGGACAGGGGCCAAAAACATTCAGTACTTC,CATSRDGTGAKNIQYF
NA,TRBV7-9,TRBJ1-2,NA,TGTGCCAGCAGCGATCAAGGGGGGCAAGTCTATGGCTACACCTTC,CASSDQGGQVYGYTF
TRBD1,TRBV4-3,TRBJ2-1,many,TGCGCCAGCAGCCAGGCTACAGGGGGTATCGGTAATGAGCAGTTCTTC,CASSQATGGIGNEQFF
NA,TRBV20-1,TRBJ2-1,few,TGCAGTGCAGAGGACGGTAATGAGCAGTTCTTC,CSAEDGNEQFF
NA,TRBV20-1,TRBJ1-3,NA,TGCAGTGCTAGAGATAGGGGAAACACCATATATTTT,CSARDRGNTIYF